This T cell receptor (beta chain) was retrieved from a study of post-analysis software for immune sequencing data. Trimming removed 5 bases at V and 1 base at J, with 11 bases between. The CDR3 loop spans 14 amino acids. CDR1 is SGHVS and CDR2 is FNYEAQ in the germline V gene. TCR beta libraries were prepared from cDNA with unique molecular identifiers. Yield was 500,000 or so cDNA molecules from about 1 to 10 million T cells. TCRdb re-called the PCR reads with MiXCR, one entry per CDR3 protein. The data contain 350,000 to 450,000 distinct CDR3 sequences, over 30% of them singletons. Overall study findings and caveats: Controls showed lower frequencies than patients for roughly 5 TRBV segments, and TRBV5-6, TRBV5-1 and TRBV20-1 were among these. Clustering by F measure revealed strong co-clustering among samples prepared together in one batch.

This clonotype was seen at least ten times. The antigen is undetermined. The rearrangement links TRBV7-6 to TRBJ2-5; TRBD1 might be the D (5 bases). The receptor comes from a girl aged 2 to 10 with multiple sclerosis. Input material: blood. CDR3 residues: CASSMGPTQETQYF. For the CDR3, the DNA is TGTGCCAGCAGCATGGGGCCGACCCAAGAGACCCAGTACTTC.